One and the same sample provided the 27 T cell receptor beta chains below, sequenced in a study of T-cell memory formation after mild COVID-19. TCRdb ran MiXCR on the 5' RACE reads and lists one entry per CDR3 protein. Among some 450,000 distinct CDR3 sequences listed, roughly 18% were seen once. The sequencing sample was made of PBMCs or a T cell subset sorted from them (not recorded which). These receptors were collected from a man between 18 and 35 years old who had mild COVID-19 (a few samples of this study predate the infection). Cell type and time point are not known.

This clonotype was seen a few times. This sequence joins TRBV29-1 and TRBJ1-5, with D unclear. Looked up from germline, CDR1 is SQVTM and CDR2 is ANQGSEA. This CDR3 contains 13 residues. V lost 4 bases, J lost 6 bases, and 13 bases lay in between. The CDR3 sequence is CSVGDGTGQPQHF. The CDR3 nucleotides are TGCAGCGTTGGCGACGGCACGGGTCAGCCCCAGCATTTT.

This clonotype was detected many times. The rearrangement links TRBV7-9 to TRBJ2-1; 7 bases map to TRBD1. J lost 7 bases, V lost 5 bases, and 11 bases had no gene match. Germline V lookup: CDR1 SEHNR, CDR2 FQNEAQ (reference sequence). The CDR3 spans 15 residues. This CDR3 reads CASSRGGEFSNEQFF. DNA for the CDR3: TGTGCCAGCAGCCGAGGGGGCGAATTTTCGAATGAGCAGTTCTTC.

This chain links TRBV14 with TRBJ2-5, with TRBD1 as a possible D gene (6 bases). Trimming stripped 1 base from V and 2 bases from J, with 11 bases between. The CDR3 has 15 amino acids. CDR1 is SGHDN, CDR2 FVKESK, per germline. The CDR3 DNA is TGTGCCAGCAGCCAAGGGGGACATCGACAAGAGACCCAGTACTTC. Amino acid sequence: CASSQGGHRQETQYF.

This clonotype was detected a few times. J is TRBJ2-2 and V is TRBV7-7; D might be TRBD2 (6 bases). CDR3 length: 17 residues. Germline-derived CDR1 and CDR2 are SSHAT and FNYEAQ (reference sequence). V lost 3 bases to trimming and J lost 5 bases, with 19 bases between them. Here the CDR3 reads CASSFAGGGWLTGELFF. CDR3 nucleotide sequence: TGTGCCAGCAGCTTCGCCGGTGGAGGGTGGCTAACCGGGGAGCTGTTTTTT.

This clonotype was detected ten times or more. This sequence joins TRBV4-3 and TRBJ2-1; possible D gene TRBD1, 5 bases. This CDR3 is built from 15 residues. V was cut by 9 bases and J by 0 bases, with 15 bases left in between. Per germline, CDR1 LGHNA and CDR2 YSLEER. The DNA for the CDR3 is TGCGCCAGTCAGACAGCGATTAGCTCCTACAATGAGCAGTTCTTC. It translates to CASQTAISSYNEQFF.

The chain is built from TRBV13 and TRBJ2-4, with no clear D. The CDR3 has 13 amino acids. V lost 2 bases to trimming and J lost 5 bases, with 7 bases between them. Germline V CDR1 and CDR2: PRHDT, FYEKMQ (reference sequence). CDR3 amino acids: CASSLIRENIQYF. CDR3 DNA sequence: TGTGCCAGCAGCTTAATACGGGAAAACATTCAGTACTTC.

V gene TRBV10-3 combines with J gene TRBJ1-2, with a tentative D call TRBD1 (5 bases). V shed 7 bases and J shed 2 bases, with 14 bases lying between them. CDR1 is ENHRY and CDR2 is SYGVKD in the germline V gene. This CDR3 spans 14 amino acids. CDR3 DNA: TGTGCCATCACTCCAAGGGGAGGGAACTATGGCTACACCTTC. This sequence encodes CAITPRGGNYGYTF.

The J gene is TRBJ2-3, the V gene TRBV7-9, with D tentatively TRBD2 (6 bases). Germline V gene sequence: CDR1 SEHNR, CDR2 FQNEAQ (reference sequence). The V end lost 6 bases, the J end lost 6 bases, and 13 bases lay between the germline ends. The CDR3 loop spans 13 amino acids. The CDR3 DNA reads TGTGCCAGCAGAGAACCCGGGGGTGATACGCAGTATTTT. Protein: CASREPGGDTQYF.

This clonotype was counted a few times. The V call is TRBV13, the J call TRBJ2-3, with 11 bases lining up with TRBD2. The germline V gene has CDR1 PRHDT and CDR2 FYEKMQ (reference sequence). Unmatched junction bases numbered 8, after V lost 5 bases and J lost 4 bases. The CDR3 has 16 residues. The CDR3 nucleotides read TGTGCCAGCAGCACCCCCCTAGCGGGGGGAGCAGATACGCAGTATTTT. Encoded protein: CASSTPLAGGADTQYF.

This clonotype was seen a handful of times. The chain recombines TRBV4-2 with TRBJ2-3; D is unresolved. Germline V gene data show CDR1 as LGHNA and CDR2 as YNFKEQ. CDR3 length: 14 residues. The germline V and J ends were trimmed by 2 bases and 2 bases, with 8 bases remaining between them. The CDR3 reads CASSQWSSTDTQYF. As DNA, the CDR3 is TGTGCCAGCAGCCAATGGTCTTCCACAGATACGCAGTATTTT.

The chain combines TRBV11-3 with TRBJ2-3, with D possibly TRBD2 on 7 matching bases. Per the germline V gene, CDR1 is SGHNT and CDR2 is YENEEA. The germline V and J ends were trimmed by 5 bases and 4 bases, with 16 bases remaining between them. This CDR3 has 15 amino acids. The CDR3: CASSPGGSNADTQYF. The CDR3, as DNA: TGTGCCAGCAGCCCGGGGGGCAGTAATGCAGATACGCAGTATTTT.

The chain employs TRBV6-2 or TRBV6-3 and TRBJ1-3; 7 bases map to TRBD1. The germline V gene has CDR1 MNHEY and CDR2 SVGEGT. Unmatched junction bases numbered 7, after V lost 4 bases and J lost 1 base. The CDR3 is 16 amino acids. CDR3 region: CASSSRKGASGNTIYF. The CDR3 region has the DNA TGTGCCAGCAGTTCGAGGAAGGGGGCTTCTGGAAACACCATATATTTT.

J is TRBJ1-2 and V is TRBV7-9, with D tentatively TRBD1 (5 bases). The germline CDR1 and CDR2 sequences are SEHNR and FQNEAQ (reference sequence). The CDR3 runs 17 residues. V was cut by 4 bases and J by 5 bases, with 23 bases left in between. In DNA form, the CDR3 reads TGTGCCAGCAGCTCAAGCGGGGCGGGACGGGCATCTTATGGCTACACCTTC. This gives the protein CASSSSGAGRASYGYTF.

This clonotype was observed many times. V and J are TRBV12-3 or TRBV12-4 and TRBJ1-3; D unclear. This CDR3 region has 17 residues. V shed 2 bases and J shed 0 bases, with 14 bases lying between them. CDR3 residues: CASSLKVLGISGNTIYF. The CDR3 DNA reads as TGTGCCAGCAGTTTAAAGGTCCTCGGGATCTCTGGAAACACCATATATTTT.

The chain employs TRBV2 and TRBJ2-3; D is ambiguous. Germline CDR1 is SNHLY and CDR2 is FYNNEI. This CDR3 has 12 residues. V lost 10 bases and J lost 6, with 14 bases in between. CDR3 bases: TGTGCCACCGGCCCCGTCTCGGATACGCAGTATTTT. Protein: CATGPVSDTQYF.

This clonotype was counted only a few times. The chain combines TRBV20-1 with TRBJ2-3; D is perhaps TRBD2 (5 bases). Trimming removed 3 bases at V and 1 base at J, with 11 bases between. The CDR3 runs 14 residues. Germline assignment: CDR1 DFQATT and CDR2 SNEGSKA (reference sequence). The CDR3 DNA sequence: TGCAGTGCTAGTTCTAACGGGGGCACAGATACGCAGTATTTT. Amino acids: CSASSNGGTDTQYF.

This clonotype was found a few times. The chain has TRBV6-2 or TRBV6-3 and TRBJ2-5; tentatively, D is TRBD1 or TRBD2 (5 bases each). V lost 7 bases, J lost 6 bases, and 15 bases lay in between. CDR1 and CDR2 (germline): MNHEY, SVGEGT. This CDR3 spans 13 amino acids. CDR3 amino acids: CASTPGPRKTQYF. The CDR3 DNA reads TGTGCCAGCACTCCGGGACCACGAAAGACCCAGTACTTC.

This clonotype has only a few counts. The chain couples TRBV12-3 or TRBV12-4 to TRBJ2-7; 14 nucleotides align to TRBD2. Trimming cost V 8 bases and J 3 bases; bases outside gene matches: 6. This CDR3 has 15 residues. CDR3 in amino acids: CASRSTSGGDYEQYF. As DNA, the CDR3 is TGTGCCAGCCGATCGACTAGCGGGGGGGACTACGAGCAGTACTTC.

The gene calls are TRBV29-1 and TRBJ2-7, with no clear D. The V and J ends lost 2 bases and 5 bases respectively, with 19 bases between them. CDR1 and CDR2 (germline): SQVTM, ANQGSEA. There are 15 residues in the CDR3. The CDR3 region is CSVESRSVVSHEQYF. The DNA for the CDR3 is TGCAGCGTTGAAAGTAGGTCCGTAGTTAGCCACGAGCAGTACTTC.

The CDR3 DNA reads as TGCAGTGCTCCCCGGGGTGAGCAGTTCTTC. Translation gives CSAPRGEQFF. V is TRBV20-1 and J is TRBJ2-1; D may be TRBD2 (5 bases). CDR3 size: 10 residues. The germline gives CDR1 DFQATT, CDR2 SNEGSKA (reference sequence). V gave up 5 bases and J gave up 9 bases, with 8 bases separating them.

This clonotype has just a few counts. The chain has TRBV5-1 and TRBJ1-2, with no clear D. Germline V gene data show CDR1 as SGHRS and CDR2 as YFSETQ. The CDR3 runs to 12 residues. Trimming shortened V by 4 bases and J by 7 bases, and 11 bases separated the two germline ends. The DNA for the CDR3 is TGCGCCAGCAGCCGCGACGCGAGTGGCTACACCTTC. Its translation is CASSRDASGYTF.

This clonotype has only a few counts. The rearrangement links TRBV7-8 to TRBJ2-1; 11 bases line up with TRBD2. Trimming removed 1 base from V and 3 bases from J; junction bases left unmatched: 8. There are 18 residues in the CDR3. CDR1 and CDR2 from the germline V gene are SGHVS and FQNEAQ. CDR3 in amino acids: CASSLGLASGGFYNEQFF. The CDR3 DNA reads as TGTGCCAGCAGCTTAGGGTTAGCTAGCGGGGGGTTCTACAATGAGCAGTTCTTC.

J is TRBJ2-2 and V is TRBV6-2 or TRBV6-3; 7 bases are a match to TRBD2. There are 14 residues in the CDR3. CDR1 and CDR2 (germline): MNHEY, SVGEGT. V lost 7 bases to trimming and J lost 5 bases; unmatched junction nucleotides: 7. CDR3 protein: CASKLRGLTGELFF. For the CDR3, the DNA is TGTGCCAGCAAGTTGCGGGGGTTAACCGGGGAGCTGTTTTTT.

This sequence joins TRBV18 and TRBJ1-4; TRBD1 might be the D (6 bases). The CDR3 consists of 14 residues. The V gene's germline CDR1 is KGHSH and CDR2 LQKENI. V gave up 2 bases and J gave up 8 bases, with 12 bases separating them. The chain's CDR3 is CASSPSRGGEKLFF. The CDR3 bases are TGTGCCAGCTCACCAAGCAGGGGTGGAGAAAAACTGTTTTTT.

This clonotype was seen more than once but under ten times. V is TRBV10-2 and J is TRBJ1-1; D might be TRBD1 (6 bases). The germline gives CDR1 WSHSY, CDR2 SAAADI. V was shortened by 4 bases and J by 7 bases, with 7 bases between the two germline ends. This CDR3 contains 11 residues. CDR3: CASSAGDEAFF. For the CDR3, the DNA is TGCGCCAGCAGTGCAGGGGATGAAGCTTTCTTT.

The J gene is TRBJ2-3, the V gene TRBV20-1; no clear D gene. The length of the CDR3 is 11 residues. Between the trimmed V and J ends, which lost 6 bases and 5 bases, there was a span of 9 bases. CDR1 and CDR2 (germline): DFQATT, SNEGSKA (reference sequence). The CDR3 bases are TGCAGTGCCGCTTTCGGAGATACGCAGTATTTT. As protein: CSAAFGDTQYF.

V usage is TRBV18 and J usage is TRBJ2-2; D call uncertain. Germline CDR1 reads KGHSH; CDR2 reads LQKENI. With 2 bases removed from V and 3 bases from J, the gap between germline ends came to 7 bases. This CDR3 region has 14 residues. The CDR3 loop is CASSPRADTGELFF. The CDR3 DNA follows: TGTGCCAGCTCACCAAGGGCGGACACCGGGGAGCTGTTTTTT.